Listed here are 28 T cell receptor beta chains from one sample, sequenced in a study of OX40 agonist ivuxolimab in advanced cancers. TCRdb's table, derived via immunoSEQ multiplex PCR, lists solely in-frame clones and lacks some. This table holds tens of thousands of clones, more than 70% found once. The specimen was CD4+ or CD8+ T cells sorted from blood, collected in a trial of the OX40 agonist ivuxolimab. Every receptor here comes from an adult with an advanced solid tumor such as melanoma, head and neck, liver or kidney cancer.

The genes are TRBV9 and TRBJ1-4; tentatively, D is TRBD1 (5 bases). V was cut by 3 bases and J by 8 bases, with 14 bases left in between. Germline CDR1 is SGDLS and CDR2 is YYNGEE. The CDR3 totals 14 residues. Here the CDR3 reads CASSEGEGREKLFF. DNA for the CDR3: TGTGCCAGCAGCGAAGGGGAAGGGCGAGAAAAACTGTTTTTT.

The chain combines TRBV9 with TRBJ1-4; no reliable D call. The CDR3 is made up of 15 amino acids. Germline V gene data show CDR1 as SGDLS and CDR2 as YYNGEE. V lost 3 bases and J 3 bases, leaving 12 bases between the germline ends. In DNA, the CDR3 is TGTGCCAGCAGCGGCCAAGGGTGGGCTAATGAAAAACTGTTTTTT. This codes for CASSGQGWANEKLFF.

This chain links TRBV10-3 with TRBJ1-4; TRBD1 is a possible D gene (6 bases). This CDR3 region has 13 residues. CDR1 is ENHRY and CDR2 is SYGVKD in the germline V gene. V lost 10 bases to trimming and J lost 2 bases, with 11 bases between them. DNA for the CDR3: TGTGCCACCGGGACACTTACTAATGAAAAACTGTTTTTT. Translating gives CATGTLTNEKLFF.

The CDR3 region is CASSPTGPRYGYTF. CDR3 coding DNA: TGTGCCAGCAGTCCAACCGGGCCCAGATATGGCTACACCTTC. The J gene is TRBJ1-2, the V gene TRBV6-6; D unresolved. The CDR3 loop spans 14 amino acids. V was pared by 5 bases and J by 5 bases, with 15 bases between. Germline CDR1 MNHNY, CDR2 SVGAGI (reference sequence).

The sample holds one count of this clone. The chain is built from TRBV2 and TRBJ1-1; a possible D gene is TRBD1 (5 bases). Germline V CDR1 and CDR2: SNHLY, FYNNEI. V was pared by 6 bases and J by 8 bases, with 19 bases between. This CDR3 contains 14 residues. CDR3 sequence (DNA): TGTGCCAGCAGAGAACAAACCGGGACTAAGGAAGCTTTCTTT. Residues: CASREQTGTKEAFF.

The CDR3 bases are TGTGCCAGCAGCCCGGGACGGAGACAGCCCCAGCATTTT. This gives the protein CASSPGRRQPQHF. The chain carries TRBV11-2 and TRBJ1-5, with D possibly TRBD1 on 5 matching bases. The V end lost 5 bases, the J end lost 7 bases, and 12 bases lay between the germline ends. Germline V CDR1 and CDR2: SGHAT, FQNNGV. The CDR3 is 13 amino acids.

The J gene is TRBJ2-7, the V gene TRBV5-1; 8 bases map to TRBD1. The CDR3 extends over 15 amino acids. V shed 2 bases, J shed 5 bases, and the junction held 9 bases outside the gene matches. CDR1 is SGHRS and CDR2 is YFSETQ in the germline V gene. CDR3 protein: CASSFFQGAGNEQYF. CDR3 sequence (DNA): TGCGCCAGCAGCTTTTTCCAGGGGGCAGGCAACGAGCAGTACTTC.

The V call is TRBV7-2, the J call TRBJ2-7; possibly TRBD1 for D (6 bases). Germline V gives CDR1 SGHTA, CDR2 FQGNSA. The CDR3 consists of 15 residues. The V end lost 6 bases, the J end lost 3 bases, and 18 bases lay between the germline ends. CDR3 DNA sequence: TGTGCCAGCAGTCCCTCGACAGGAAGGTACTACGAGCAGTACTTC. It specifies CASSPSTGRYYEQYF.

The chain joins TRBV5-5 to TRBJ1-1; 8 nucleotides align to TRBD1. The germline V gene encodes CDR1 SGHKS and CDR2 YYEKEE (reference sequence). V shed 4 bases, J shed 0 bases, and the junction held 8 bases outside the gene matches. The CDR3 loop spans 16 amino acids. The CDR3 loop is CASSLDRGALNTEAFF. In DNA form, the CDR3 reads TGTGCCAGCAGCCTCGACAGGGGAGCTCTGAACACTGAAGCTTTCTTT.

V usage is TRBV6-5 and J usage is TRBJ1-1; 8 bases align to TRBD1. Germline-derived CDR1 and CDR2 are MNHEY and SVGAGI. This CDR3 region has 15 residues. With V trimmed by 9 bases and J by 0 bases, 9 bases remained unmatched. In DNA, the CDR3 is TGTGCCAGTAAAGTCACAGGGGGACTGAACACTGAAGCTTTCTTT. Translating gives CASKVTGGLNTEAFF.

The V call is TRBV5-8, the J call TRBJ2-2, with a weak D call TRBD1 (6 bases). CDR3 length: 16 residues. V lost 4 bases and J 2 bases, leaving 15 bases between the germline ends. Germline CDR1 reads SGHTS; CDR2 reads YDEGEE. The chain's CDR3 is CASSRGQHLNTGELFF. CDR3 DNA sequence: TGTGCCAGCAGCCGTGGACAGCATCTTAACACCGGGGAGCTGTTTTTT.

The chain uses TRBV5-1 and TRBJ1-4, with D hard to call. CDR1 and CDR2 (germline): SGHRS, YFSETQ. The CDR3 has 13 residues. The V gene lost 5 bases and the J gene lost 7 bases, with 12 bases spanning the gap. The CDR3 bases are TGCGCCAGCAGGGAGGGTGGCGGTGAAAAACTGTTTTTT. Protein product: CASREGGGEKLFF.

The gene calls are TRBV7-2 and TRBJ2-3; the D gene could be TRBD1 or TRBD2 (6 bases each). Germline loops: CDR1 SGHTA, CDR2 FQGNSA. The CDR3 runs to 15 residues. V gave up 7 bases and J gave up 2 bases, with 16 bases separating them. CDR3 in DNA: TGTGCCAGCAATTCGGGGTGGGGGGCCACAGATACGCAGTATTTT. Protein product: CASNSGWGATDTQYF.

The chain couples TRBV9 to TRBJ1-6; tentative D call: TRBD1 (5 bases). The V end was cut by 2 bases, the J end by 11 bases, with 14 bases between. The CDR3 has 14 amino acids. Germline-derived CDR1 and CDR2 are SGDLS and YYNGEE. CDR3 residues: CASSVEGTNAPLHF. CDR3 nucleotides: TGTGCCAGCAGCGTGGAAGGGACGAACGCACCCCTCCACTTT.

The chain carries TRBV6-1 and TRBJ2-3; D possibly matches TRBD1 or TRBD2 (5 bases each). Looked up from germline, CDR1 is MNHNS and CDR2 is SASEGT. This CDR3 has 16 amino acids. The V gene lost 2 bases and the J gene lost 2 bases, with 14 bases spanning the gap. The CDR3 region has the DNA TGTGCCAGCAGTGAACTAGTGGGGGTCTCCACAGATACGCAGTATTTT. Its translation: CASSELVGVSTDTQYF.

CDR3 DNA sequence: TGTGCCAGCAGCCGCGACCGGGACGGGCTCCGCAATCAGCCCCAGCATTTT. Amino acid sequence: CASSRDRDGLRNQPQHF. The rearrangement joins TRBV5-5 to TRBJ1-5; D might be TRBD1 (5 bases). The CDR3 length is 17 residues. Germline V lookup: CDR1 SGHKS, CDR2 YYEKEE (reference sequence). Trimming removed 4 bases at V and 2 bases at J, with 19 bases between.

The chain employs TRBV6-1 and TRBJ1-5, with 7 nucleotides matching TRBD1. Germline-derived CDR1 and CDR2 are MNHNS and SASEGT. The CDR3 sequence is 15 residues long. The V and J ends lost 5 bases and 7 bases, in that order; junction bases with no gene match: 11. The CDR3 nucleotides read TGTGCCAGCAGTCCGGGCAGACAGGGTGAACAGCCCCAGCATTTT. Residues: CASSPGRQGEQPQHF.

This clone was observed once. CDR3 bases: TGTGCCAGCAGTTGGGAGCAGGGGGCCTCCTACAATGAGCAGTTCTTC. Residues: CASSWEQGASYNEQFF. This rearrangement joins TRBV6-5 to TRBJ2-1, with TRBD1 matching over 8 bases. The CDR3 spans 16 residues. Looked up from germline, CDR1 is MNHEY and CDR2 is SVGAGI. Losses at the gene ends were 4 bases for V and 0 bases for J; bases not matched to a gene: 5.

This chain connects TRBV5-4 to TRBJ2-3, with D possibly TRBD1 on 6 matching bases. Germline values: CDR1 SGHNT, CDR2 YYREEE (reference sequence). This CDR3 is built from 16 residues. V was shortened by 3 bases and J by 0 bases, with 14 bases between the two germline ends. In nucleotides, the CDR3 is TGTGCCAGCAGCTCACTAGTGGGGGCCAGCACAGATACGCAGTATTTT. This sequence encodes CASSSLVGASTDTQYF.

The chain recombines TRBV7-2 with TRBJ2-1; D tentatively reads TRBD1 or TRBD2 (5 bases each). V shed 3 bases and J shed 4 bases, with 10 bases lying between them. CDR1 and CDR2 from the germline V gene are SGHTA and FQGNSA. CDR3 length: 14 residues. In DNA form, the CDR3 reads TGTGCCAGCAGCTTCTGGGACGGGTACAATGAGCAGTTCTTC. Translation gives CASSFWDGYNEQFF.

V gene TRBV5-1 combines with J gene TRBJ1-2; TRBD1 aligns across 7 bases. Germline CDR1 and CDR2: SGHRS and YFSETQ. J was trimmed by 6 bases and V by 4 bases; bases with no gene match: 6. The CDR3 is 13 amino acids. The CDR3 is CASSRDRDHGYTF. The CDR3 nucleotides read TGCGCCAGCAGCCGAGACAGGGATCATGGCTACACCTTC.

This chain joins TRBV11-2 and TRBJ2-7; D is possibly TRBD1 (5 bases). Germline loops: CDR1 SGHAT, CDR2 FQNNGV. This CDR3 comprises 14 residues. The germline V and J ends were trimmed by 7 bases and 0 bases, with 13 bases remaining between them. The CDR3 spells CASNDRWSSYEQYF. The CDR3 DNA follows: TGTGCCAGCAACGACAGATGGAGCTCCTACGAGCAGTACTTC.

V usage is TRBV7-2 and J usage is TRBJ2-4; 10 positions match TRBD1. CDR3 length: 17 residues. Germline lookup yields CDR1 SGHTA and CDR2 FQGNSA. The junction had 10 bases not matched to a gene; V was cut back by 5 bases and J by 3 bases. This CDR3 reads CASSKRTGGRDKNIQYF. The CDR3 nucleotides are TGTGCCAGCAGCAAAAGGACAGGGGGTAGGGACAAAAACATTCAGTACTTC.

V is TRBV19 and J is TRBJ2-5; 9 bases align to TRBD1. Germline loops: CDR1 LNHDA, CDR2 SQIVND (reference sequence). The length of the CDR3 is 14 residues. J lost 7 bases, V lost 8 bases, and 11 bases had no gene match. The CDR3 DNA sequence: TGTGCCAGTGGGATAACAGGGGGCGCAGGGACCCAGTACTTC. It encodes CASGITGGAGTQYF.

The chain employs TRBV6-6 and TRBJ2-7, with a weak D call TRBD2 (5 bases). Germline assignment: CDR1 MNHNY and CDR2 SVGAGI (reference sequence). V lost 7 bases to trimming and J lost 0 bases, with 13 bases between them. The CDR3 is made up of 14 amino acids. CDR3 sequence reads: CASTKTGNSYEQYF. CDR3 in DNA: TGTGCCAGCACTAAAACCGGGAACTCCTACGAGCAGTACTTC.

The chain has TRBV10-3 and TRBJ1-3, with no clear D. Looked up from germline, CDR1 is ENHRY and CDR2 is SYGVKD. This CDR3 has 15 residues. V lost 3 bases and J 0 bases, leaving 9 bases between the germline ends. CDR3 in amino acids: CAISEGRSSGNTIYF. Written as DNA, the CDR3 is TGTGCCATCAGTGAAGGACGGAGCTCTGGAAACACCATATATTTT.

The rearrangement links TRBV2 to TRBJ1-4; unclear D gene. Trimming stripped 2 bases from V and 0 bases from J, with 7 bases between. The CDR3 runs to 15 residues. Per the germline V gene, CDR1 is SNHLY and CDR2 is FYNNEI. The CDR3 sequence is CASSEMSPTNEKLFF. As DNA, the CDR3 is TGTGCCAGCAGTGAAATGTCTCCAACTAATGAAAAACTGTTTTTT.

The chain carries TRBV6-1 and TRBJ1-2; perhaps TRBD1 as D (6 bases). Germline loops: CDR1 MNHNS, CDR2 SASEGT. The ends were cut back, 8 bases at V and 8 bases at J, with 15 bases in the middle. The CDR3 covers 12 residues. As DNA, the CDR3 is TGTGCCAGCGCCGACAGGACCTTAGGCTACACCTTC. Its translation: CASADRTLGYTF.